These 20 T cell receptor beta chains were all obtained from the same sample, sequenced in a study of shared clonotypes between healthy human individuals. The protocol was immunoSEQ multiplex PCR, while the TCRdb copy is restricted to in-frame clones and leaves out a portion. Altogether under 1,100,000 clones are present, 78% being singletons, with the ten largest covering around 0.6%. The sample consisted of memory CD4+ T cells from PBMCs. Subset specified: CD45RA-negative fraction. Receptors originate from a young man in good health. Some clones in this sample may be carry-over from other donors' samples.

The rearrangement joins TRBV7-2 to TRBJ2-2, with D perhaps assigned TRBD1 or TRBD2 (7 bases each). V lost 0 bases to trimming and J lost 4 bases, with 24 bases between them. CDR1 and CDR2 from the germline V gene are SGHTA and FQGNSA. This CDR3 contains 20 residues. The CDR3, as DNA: TGTGCCAGCAGCTTAGCAACGCGGGGGACGACAGGGATCGTCACCGGGGAGCTGTTTTTT. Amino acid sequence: CASSLATRGTTGIVTGELFF.

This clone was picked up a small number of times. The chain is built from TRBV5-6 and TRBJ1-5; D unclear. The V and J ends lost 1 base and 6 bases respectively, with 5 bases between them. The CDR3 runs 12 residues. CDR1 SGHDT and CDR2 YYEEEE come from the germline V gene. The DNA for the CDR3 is TGTGCCAGCAGCTTGAGAACTCAGCCCCAGCATTTT. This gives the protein CASSLRTQPQHF.

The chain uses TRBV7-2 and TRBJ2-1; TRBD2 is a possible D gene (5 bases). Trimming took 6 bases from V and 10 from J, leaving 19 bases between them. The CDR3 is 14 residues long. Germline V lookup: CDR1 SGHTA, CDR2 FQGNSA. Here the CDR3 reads CASSPTRAVNEQFF. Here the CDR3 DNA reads TGTGCCAGCAGTCCTACCCGAGCGGTCAACGAGCAGTTCTTC.

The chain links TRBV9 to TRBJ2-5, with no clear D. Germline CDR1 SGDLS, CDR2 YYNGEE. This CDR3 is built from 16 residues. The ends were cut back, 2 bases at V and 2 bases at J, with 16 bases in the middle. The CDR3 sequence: CASSVNHGPFQETQYF. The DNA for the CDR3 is TGTGCCAGCAGCGTTAACCACGGACCGTTTCAAGAGACCCAGTACTTC.

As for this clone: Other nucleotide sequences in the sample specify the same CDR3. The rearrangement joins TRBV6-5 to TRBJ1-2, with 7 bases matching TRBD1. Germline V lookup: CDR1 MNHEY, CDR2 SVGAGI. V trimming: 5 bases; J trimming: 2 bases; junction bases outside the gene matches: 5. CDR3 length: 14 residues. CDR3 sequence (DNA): TGTGCCAGCAGTCCGACAGGGCGAAACTATGGCTACACCTTC. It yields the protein CASSPTGRNYGYTF.

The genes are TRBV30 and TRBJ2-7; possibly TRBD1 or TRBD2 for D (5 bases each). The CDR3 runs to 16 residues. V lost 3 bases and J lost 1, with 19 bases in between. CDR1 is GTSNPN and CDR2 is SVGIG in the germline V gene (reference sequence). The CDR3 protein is CAWRKGTHRLSYEQYF. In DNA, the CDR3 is TGTGCCTGGAGAAAAGGGACCCACAGGCTATCCTACGAGCAGTACTTC.

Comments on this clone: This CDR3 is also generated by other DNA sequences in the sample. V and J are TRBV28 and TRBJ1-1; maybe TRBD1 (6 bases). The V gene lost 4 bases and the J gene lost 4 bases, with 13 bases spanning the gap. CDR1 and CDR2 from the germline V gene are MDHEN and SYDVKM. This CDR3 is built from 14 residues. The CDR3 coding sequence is TGTGCCAGCAGTTCACAGGGTCGGAGCACTGAAGCTTTCTTT. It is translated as CASSSQGRSTEAFF.

The CDR3 bases are TGTGCCAGCTCACCACCGGCCTATGAAAAACTGTTTTTT. Amino acids: CASSPPAYEKLFF. The chain carries TRBV18 and TRBJ1-4; D remains unclear. The ends were cut back, 0 bases at V and 6 bases at J, with 5 bases in the middle. The CDR3 is 13 residues long. Germline V gene lookup returns CDR1 KGHSH and CDR2 LQKENI.

The CDR3 DNA reads TGTGCCAGCAGCTCCCCCCGGCAGGGCTCAGATACGCAGTATTTT. Protein product: CASSSPRQGSDTQYF. The V gene is TRBV11-2, the J gene TRBJ2-3; a weak D match, TRBD1 (5 bases). Germline-derived CDR1 and CDR2 are SGHAT and FQNNGV. V lost 4 bases and J 4 bases, leaving 15 bases between the germline ends. CDR3 length: 15 amino acids.

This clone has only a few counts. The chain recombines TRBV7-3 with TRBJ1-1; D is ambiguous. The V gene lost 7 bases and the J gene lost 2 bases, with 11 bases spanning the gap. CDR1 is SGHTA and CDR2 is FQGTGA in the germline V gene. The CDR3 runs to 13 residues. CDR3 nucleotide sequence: TGTGCCAGCACCCTGGTGGGTAACACTGAAGCTTTCTTT. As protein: CASTLVGNTEAFF. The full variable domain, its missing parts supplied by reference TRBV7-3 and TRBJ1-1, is GAGVSQTPSNKVTEKGKYVELRCDPISGHTALYWYRQSLGQGPEFLIYFQGTGAADDSGLPNDRFFAVRPEGSVSTLKIQRTERGDSAVYLCASTLVGNTEAFFGQGTRLTVV.

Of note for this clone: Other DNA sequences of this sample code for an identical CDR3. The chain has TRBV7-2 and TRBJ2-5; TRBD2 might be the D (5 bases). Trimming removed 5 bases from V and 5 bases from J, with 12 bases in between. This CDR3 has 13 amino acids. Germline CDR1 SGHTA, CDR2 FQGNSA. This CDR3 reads CASSRTARETQYF. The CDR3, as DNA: TGTGCCAGCAGCCGGACTGCCCGGGAGACCCAGTACTTC.

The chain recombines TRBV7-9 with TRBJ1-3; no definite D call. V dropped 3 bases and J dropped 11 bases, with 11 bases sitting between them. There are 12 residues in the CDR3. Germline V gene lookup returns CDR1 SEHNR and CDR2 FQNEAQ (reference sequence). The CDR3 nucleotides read TGTGCCAGCAGCTTTGGGCCCAGCGCCATATATTTT. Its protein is CASSFGPSAIYF.

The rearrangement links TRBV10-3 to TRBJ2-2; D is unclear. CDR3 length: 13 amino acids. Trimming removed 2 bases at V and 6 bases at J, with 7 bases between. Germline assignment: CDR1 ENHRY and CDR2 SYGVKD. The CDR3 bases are TGTGCCATCAGTGAGAGTAATCCCGGGGAGCTGTTTTTT. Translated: CAISESNPGELFF.

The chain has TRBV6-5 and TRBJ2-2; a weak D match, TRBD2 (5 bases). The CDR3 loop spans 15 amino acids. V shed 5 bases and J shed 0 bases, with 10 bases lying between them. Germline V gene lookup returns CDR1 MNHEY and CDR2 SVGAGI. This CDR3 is CASSARGPNTGELFF. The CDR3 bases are TGTGCCAGCAGTGCTCGCGGGCCGAACACCGGGGAGCTGTTTTTT.

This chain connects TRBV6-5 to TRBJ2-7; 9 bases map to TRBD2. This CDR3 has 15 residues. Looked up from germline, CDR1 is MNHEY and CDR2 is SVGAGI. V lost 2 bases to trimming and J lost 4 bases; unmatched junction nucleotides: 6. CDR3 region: CASSYGTSRQYEQYF. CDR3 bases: TGTGCCAGCAGTTACGGGACTAGCAGACAGTACGAGCAGTACTTC.

The CDR3 DNA follows: TGTGCCAGCAGCCCCGGGACAGGGAGAAACACCATATATTTT. Translating it yields CASSPGTGRNTIYF. The chain couples TRBV7-9 to TRBJ1-3, with 9 bases aligning to TRBD1. Losses at the gene ends were 5 bases for V and 5 bases for J; bases not matched to a gene: 4. The CDR3 extends over 14 amino acids. Germline V gives CDR1 SEHNR, CDR2 FQNEAQ (reference sequence).

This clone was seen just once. The CDR3 reads CASSLNREQPQHF. As DNA, the CDR3 is TGCGCCAGCAGCTTAAACAGGGAGCAGCCCCAGCATTTT. This chain links TRBV4-1 with TRBJ1-5; tentatively, D is TRBD1 (6 bases). Trimming removed 5 bases at V and 7 bases at J, with 12 bases between. This CDR3 comprises 13 residues. Germline-derived CDR1 and CDR2 are MGHRA and YSYEKL.

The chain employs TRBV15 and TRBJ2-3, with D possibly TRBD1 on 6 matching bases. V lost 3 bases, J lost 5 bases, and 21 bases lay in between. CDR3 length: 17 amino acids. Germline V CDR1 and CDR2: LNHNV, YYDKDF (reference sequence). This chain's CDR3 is CATSSITGRQGGDTQYF. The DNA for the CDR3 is TGTGCCACCAGCAGTATAACGGGACGCCAAGGGGGAGATACGCAGTATTTT.

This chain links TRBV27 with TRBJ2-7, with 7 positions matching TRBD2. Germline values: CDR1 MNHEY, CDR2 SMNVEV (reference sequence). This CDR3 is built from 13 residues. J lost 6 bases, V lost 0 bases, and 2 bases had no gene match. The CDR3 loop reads CASSLSGRGEQYF. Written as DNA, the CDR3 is TGTGCCAGCAGTTTATCGGGGAGGGGCGAGCAGTACTTC.

CDR3 in amino acids: CASSPSSGSLYEQYF. The CDR3 coding sequence is TGTGCCAGCAGCCCATCTAGCGGGAGTTTGTACGAGCAGTACTTC. This chain connects TRBV14 to TRBJ2-7; 10 bases are a match to TRBD2. The CDR3 spans 15 residues. After removal of 4 bases from V and 4 bases from J, the junction contained 7 bases not matched to a gene. From germline, CDR1 is SGHDN and CDR2 FVKESK. The full variable domain, completed using reference TRBV14 and TRBJ2-7, is EAGVTQFPSHSVIEKGQTVTLRCDPISGHDNLYWYRRVMGKEIKFLLHFVKESKQDESGMPNNRFLAERTGGTYSTLKVQPAELEDSGVYFCASSPSSGSLYEQYFGPGTRLTVT.